The next 20 T cell receptor beta chains were all read from a single sample in a study of metastatic and nonmetastatic thyroid tumors. Ahead of thyroid surgery, no patient had received treatment of any kind. TCRdb re-analyzed the PCR reads using MiXCR. The table lists roughly 11,000 clones, more than 25% of them singletons. What was sequenced was adjacent normal tissue. The receptors were gathered from a male donor with papillary thyroid cancer or a benign thyroid nodule (not recorded which). Some clones in this sample may be carry-over from other donors' samples.

This clone was detected only a few times. The chain couples TRBV2 to TRBJ1-3; possible D gene TRBD1, 5 bases. The V gene's germline CDR1 is SNHLY and CDR2 FYNNEI. This CDR3 has 13 amino acids. Trimming pared 7 bases from V and 1 base from J, leaving 8 bases between. The DNA for the CDR3 is TGTGCCAGCACAGGGATATCTGGAAACACCATATATTTT. Translating gives CASTGISGNTIYF.

This clone occurred once. CDR3 amino acids: CASSLETSGRNEQFF. CDR3 sequence (DNA): TGTGCCAGCAGCTTAGAGACTAGCGGGAGGAATGAGCAGTTCTTC. V is TRBV11-2 and J is TRBJ2-5; TRBD2 matches at 13 bases. The J call is uncertain, as TRBJ2-1 better fits the DNA end. The germline gives CDR1 SGHAT, CDR2 FQNNGV. This CDR3 comprises 15 residues.

CDR3 in amino acids: CASSFSGGADTQYF. CDR3 bases: TGTGCCAGCAGCTTTAGTGGGGGTGCAGATACGCAGTATTTT. The J gene is TRBJ2-3, the V gene TRBV5-8; D may be TRBD1 or TRBD2 (5 bases each). V lost 2 bases, J lost 4 bases, and 11 bases lay in between. Per the germline V gene, CDR1 is SGHTS and CDR2 is YDEGEE. CDR3 length equals 14 residues.

This clone is labeled as large. The rearrangement uses TRBV5-1 and TRBJ2-7; no reliable D call. The germline V gene has CDR1 SGHRS and CDR2 YFSETQ. Trimming pared 4 bases from V and 3 bases from J, leaving 14 bases between. The CDR3 totals 14 residues. Written as DNA, the CDR3 is TGCGCCAGCAGCCCACAGCCCCCTGGCTACGAGCAGTACTTC. Amino acid sequence: CASSPQPPGYEQYF. Variable domain in full (rest from reference TRBV5-1 and TRBJ2-7): KAGVTQTPRYLIKTRGQQVTLSCSPISGHRSVSWYQQTPGQGLQFLFEYFSETQRNKGNFPGRFSGRQFSNSRSEMNVSTLELGDSALYLCASSPQPPGYEQYFGPGTRLTVT.

This clone was seen repeatedly, ten times or more. This sequence joins TRBV29-1 and TRBJ2-7; TRBD2 aligns across 7 bases. This CDR3 has 15 amino acids. The V gene end was trimmed by 0 bases and the J gene end by 2 bases; junction bases not matched to a gene: 7. The germline V gene encodes CDR1 SQVTM and CDR2 ANQGSEA. CDR3 loop: CSVEEGGSGTYEQYF. In nucleotides, the CDR3 is TGCAGCGTTGAAGAGGGGGGGAGCGGGACCTACGAGCAGTACTTC.

This chain joins TRBV7-9 and TRBJ1-2; 8 bases fit TRBD1. The CDR3 runs to 15 residues. Trimming cost V 6 bases and J 5 bases; bases outside gene matches: 11. Germline CDR1 is SEHNR and CDR2 is FQNEAQ (reference sequence). The CDR3 region is CASRDRAPSGYGYTF. CDR3 DNA sequence: TGTGCCAGCAGGGACAGGGCCCCGAGCGGGTATGGCTACACCTTC.

The chain joins TRBV19 to TRBJ1-5, with TRBD1 matching 10 bases. CDR3 length: 15 amino acids. The V segment lost 7 bases and the J segment 4 bases; nucleotides outside the gene matches: 7. Germline assignment: CDR1 LNHDA and CDR2 SQIVND (reference sequence). CDR3 sequence reads: CASTMTGGVNQPQHF. CDR3 DNA: TGTGCCAGTACTATGACAGGGGGCGTGAATCAGCCCCAGCATTTT.

V and J are TRBV5-1 and TRBJ2-7; D uncertain. The V gene lost 3 bases and the J gene lost 2 bases, with 9 bases spanning the gap. CDR3 length: 13 amino acids. CDR1 is SGHRS and CDR2 is YFSETQ in the germline V gene. CDR3 in amino acids: CASSSRHPYEQYF. For the CDR3, the DNA is TGCGCCAGCAGCTCGAGACACCCCTACGAGCAGTACTTC. Together with reference TRBV5-1 and TRBJ2-7, the CDR3 gives the full variable domain: KAGVTQTPRYLIKTRGQQVTLSCSPISGHRSVSWYQQTPGQGLQFLFEYFSETQRNKGNFPGRFSGRQFSNSRSEMNVSTLELGDSALYLCASSSRHPYEQYFGPGTRLTVT.

Relative to its sample, this clone is medium-sized (0.01 to 0.1%). The V call is TRBV20-1, the J call TRBJ1-1; no clear D. Per germline, CDR1 DFQATT and CDR2 SNEGSKA (reference sequence). V lost 2 bases and J 3 bases, leaving 13 bases between the germline ends. The CDR3 covers 14 residues. In DNA, the CDR3 is TGCAGTGCTAGACTCACCCTGCCCCACACTGAAGCTTTCTTT. It codes for CSARLTLPHTEAFF.

The chain uses TRBV6-2 or TRBV6-3 and TRBJ1-2; D is undetermined. The germline V and J ends were trimmed by 2 bases and 5 bases, with 9 bases remaining between them. The CDR3 consists of 13 residues. CDR1 and CDR2 (germline): MNHEY, SVGEGT. The CDR3 sequence: CASSYGRYYGYTF. The CDR3 DNA follows: TGTGCCAGCAGTTACGGACGGTATTATGGCTACACCTTC.

This clone was seen at least ten times. Within the sample, other DNA sequences also encode this same CDR3. J is TRBJ2-7 and V is TRBV29-1; 9 positions match TRBD1. The CDR3 sequence is 13 residues long. Germline V gene data show CDR1 as SQVTM and CDR2 as ANQGSEA. Trimming cost V 6 bases and J 2 bases; bases outside gene matches: 5. The CDR3 region is CSVPGQGAYEQYF. The DNA of the CDR3 is TGCAGCGTACCGGGACAGGGAGCCTACGAGCAGTACTTC.

The chain uses TRBV28 and TRBJ2-7; possible D gene TRBD2, 5 bases. This CDR3 is 14 amino acids long. Germline lookup yields CDR1 MDHEN and CDR2 SYDVKM. The V end was cut by 8 bases, the J end by 6 bases, with 20 bases between. CDR3 DNA: TGTGCCAGCTCCCCCGGGGTCCTCTTGCGCGAGCAGTACTTC. Protein product: CASSPGVLLREQYF.

The chain recombines TRBV6-1 with TRBJ2-3; D perhaps matches TRBD1 (6 bases). There are 16 residues in the CDR3. Germline values: CDR1 MNHNS, CDR2 SASEGT. The V end was cut by 6 bases, the J end by 6 bases, with 22 bases between. The CDR3 sequence: CASRNYRVSASDTQYF. In nucleotides, the CDR3 is TGTGCCAGCAGGAACTACAGGGTCTCCGCGAGCGATACGCAGTATTTT.

The chain links TRBV30 to TRBJ1-6; D call uncertain. Germline-derived CDR1 and CDR2 are GTSNPN and SVGIG (reference sequence). Trimming stripped 5 bases from V and 7 bases from J, with 6 bases between. There are 11 residues in the CDR3. CDR3 DNA: TGTGCCTGGCGCCGGAATTCACCCCTCCACTTT. It encodes CAWRRNSPLHF.

The CDR3 reads CASSQDQGGLVFGELFF. As DNA, the CDR3 is TGCGCCAGCAGCCAAGATCAAGGGGGACTAGTGTTCGGGGAGCTGTTTTTT. The rearrangement uses TRBV4-3 and TRBJ2-2; 8 positions agree with TRBD2. The CDR3 runs 17 residues. The V and J ends lost 0 bases and 7 bases, in that order; junction bases with no gene match: 10. Germline V lookup: CDR1 LGHNA, CDR2 YSLEER.

This clone was observed a few times. V and J are TRBV4-1 and TRBJ2-7, with 10 bases lining up with TRBD2. This CDR3 has 16 residues. The V and J ends lost 0 bases and 6 bases, in that order; junction bases with no gene match: 8. The V gene's germline CDR1 is MGHRA and CDR2 YSYEKL. The CDR3 DNA is TGCGCCAGCAGCCAAGATTGGCCACTAGCGGGATCCGAGCAGTACTTC. Translation: CASSQDWPLAGSEQYF.

The chain joins TRBV11-3 to TRBJ1-1, with 11 bases aligning to TRBD1. Germline CDR1 is SGHNT and CDR2 is YENEEA. The CDR3 spans 16 residues. The junction had 7 bases not matched to a gene; V was cut back by 4 bases and J by 3 bases. The CDR3 DNA reads TGTGCCAGCAGCTCTCGGACAGGGGGCAGAGACACTGAAGCTTTCTTT. Its translation is CASSSRTGGRDTEAFF.

The chain recombines TRBV7-2 with TRBJ2-7; D remains ambiguous. CDR3 length: 11 amino acids. Germline loops: CDR1 SGHTA, CDR2 FQGNSA. V was cut by 2 bases and J by 5 bases, with 4 bases left in between. This chain's CDR3 is CASSLRNEQYF. For the CDR3, the DNA is TGTGCCAGCAGCTTAAGAAACGAGCAGTACTTC.

This rearrangement joins TRBV5-1 to TRBJ2-7, with TRBD2 matching over 7 bases. Germline CDR1 reads SGHRS; CDR2 reads YFSETQ. The length of the CDR3 is 15 residues. The J segment lost 2 bases and the V segment lost 0 bases, leaving 5 bases of the junction unmatched. This CDR3 reads CASSLAGTTTYEQYF. In nucleotides, the CDR3 is TGCGCCAGCAGCTTGGCAGGGACTACGACCTACGAGCAGTACTTC. Full variable domain (rest looked up from reference TRBV5-1 and TRBJ2-7): KAGVTQTPRYLIKTRGQQVTLSCSPISGHRSVSWYQQTPGQGLQFLFEYFSETQRNKGNFPGRFSGRQFSNSRSEMNVSTLELGDSALYLCASSLAGTTTYEQYFGPGTRLTVT.

This chain links TRBV4-1 with TRBJ2-3; D gene unclear. Per germline, CDR1 MGHRA and CDR2 YSYEKL. The CDR3 runs 14 residues. V lost 8 bases to trimming and J lost 3 bases, with 15 bases between them. The CDR3 nucleotides read TGCGCCAGCGCCTCTGCGGATAGAACAGATACGCAGTATTTT. It is translated as CASASADRTDTQYF.